This T cell receptor beta chain was identified in a study of cytomegalovirus exposure and HLA in healthy donors (TCRdb year 2017). Some background on the complete study: In an earlier analysis of under 750 of the donors, roughly 300 Gb of sequence data and just under 120 million unique TCR beta sequences from some 170 million T cells were reported. An early release covering 500 to 750 HLA-typed donors comprised about 290 gigabases of sequencing data and 85 million or so unique TCR sequences. Of the approximately 400 genotyped donors, approximately 83% fell in the genetic ancestry cluster associated with self-reported Caucasian donors. The aim of the study was to test whether cataloging public T cell receptors could identify signatures of past pathogen exposure. The study profiled the T cell repertoires of hundreds of subjects by immunosequencing and related them to cytomegalovirus serostatus. Besides the first cohort of approximately 670 subjects, a separate validation cohort made up of 120 different subjects was used. To predict cytomegalovirus infection status, the study combined high-throughput TCR immunosequencing, statistical association of individual TCRs with disease status, and machine learning. In a later analysis, previously published TCR beta repertoires from 500 to 750 donors were re-analyzed and high-resolution HLA genotyping was added so that TCR occurrence patterns could be studied. The later analysis used no new phenotypic data to find candidate immune exposures, relying instead on TCR beta sequences and their occurrence across donors. An earlier analysis of some 500 of the donors used high-throughput TCR beta sequencing to judge whether each TCR beta V gene segment behaved as functional or pseudogenic. Donor age, sex, ethnicity and CMV serostatus were collected together with the repertoire data. In a later genetic analysis, genome-wide SNP genotypes for about three fifths of the roughly 670 donors were used, and that subset was treated as a discovery cohort. All discovery cohort repertoires had been generated on a single sequencing platform. HLA typing included class I and class II loci at four-digit resolution. The number of typed donors differed by locus: about 620-630 for A, B, C, DRB1 and DQB1; about 520 for DQA1; approximately 600 for DPA1; and some 430 for DPB1. A few DR-DQ haplotypes were treated as single units for association and clustering because of strong linkage in the cohort. On average, about 240,000 unique TCR beta nucleotide sequences were sequenced per donor among about 400 genotyped donors of the cohort, with approximately 18% of those sequences being non-productive.

The cohort was made up of several hundred healthy bone marrow donors. All cohort members were sampled while nominally healthy, although unrecorded immune exposures were likely present. The donor tested CMV seronegative and was one of the 352 seronegative cohort members. A peripheral blood sample was collected from each donor, and TCR beta sequencing was performed on peripheral blood mononuclear cells. The Qiagen DNeasy Blood Extraction Kit was used to extract genomic DNA from the blood cell samples. Receptors were amplified or captured by the immunoSEQ multiplex PCR assay. For the multiplex PCR, a mixture combining 60 forward primers for TCR Vbeta segments and 13 reverse primers for TCR Jbeta segments was used. The CDR3 region of rearranged TCR beta genes was amplified from genomic DNA with a multiplex PCR assay. Amplified TCR beta libraries were sequenced as 87-base-pair reads on the Illumina HiSeq System. On the authors' methods: A later analysis counted some 80 million unique TCR beta chains across the 640 or so repertoires, and around 12 million of these chains were shared by at least two donors. Raw reads were error-corrected and collapsed into unique sequences by a nearest-neighbor algorithm in which closely related sequences were merged to remove PCR and sequencing errors. Alignment of CDR3 sequences to IMGT reference sequences was used to assign V, D and J gene segments. For a sequence to be retained, a match of at least six nucleotides to both a V gene segment and a J gene segment was required. Rearrangements were called productive when the CDR3 lacked stop codons and stayed in frame with V and J; all others were non-productive. CDR3 was defined by IMGT convention, running from the second conserved V-encoded cysteine to the conserved J-encoded phenylalanine. Sequences without an unambiguous match to a single V gene segment were excluded from the earlier analysis of a few hundred of the donors. In an earlier analysis of about 590 of the donors, a V segment was called functional when productive rearrangements were above 56.7%, and segregating when the standard deviation between donors exceeded 5%. A statistical classification framework was developed to diagnose cytomegalovirus status using the catalog of TCR beta chain sequences. In a later analysis, TCR nucleotide sequences were compared against IMGT/GENE-DB human TR gene sequences so that V and J genes could be assigned. The TCRdist pipeline was used in a later analysis to assign CDR3 sequences and most-parsimonious VDJ recombination scenarios. A later analysis defined each TCR beta chain by its CDR3 amino acid sequence plus V-gene family, and excluded reads lacking a unique V-gene family. A later analysis removed 592 highly shared, low-generation-probability nucleotide sequences to deal with suspected cross-contamination and a sequencing artifact. For each public chain, a later analysis derived a clonal expansion index from normalized ranks of inferred template counts within each repertoire. In a later analysis, generation probabilities were computed with a VDJ recombination model fitted to out-of-frame rearrangements, and the resulting probabilities were checked against IGoR. In a later analysis, hypergeometric tests were used to score TCR-TCR, TCR-HLA and TCR-CMV co-occurrence, with a repertoire-size bias correction applied to TCR pairs. False discovery rates were estimated in a later analysis by permuting HLA or CMV assignments 20 times. In a later analysis, co-occurring TCRs were grouped using DBSCAN, and TCRdist sequence similarity was added for clustering within HLA-allele-positive subsets. Repertoires with fewer than 30,000 or more than 120,000 public chains were left out of co-occurrence clustering, as were a few repertoires with anomalous nucleotide sharing. TCRdb mirrors the immuneACCESS table, restricted to in-frame sequences. Some clones are absent from its copies; in checked studies, under half trace to an unresolved V gene, and the reason for the others is unknown. That table is the source of V, J and clone size, and D and trimming were worked out from the DNA. The sample table holds some 130,000 clones, of which approximately 80% were seen once. The ten biggest clones cover about 2% of the sample.

About this clone itself: There is no known antigen for this receptor. The sample holds no much larger clone one base away, and base qualities are not on file.

Here is what the overall study found, with its caveats: In this cohort, only TCR beta chains were sequenced, and detectable features were limited by the absence of alpha or paired-chain data. Across donors, most TCR sequences were observed very rarely, whereas some public TCRs were present in many individuals. According to a later analysis, TCR association rates differed among HLA loci, with DRB1 alleles showing the most associated TCRs and HLA-C alleles showing the fewest. In a later analysis, most CMV-associated TCR beta chains were found to appear HLA-restricted, with HLA associations seemingly driven largely by CMV exposure. In vitro tests confirmed that a few of the cytomegalovirus-associated TCR beta chains recognize cytomegalovirus antigens. A later genetic analysis reported fewer N-insertions in productive TCRs among donors in an Asian-associated ancestry cluster than the roughly 650-donor mean. In a later analysis, several top co-occurrence clusters were reported to appear linked to parvovirus B19, influenza, CMV and Epstein-Barr virus. The 87-base-pair reads could not distinguish some IMGT-functional V segments, including TRBV6-2 and TRBV6-3, so those segments were excluded. The only immune exposure information available for the cohort was CMV serostatus. A further reported finding was that TCR beta sequences accurately predicted the HLA-A and HLA-B alleles for most subjects in the first cohort. Cytomegalovirus status was reported to be diagnosed by the classifier with high specificity and sensitivity in both the original and validation cohorts. Linkage disequilibrium might explain the correlated functional status among segregating V segments, but an unknown experimental factor could not be excluded. In a later analysis, HLA-associated TCR beta chains showed more clonal expansion and lower generation probabilities than non-associated chains that were equally common. A group of highly shared sequence variants was considered likely to be a technical artifact of the sequencing pipeline. The authors suggested that the approach could potentially be extended to other disease states and immunological phenotypes. A later analysis associated approximately 17,000 TCR beta sequences with specific HLA alleles at a false discovery rate of 0.05. A total of about 180 TCR beta chains were listed by the study as associated with cytomegalovirus. An earlier analysis of approximately 530 of the donors showed that most TCR beta V segments appeared in productive rearrangements either about 87% or about 30% of the time, which broadly matched IMGT annotations. Because HLA typing was unavailable for some donors at each locus, only the typed subset was used in association tests. The earlier analysis of a few hundred of the donors excluded some 16 rarely observed V segments, including chromosome 9 orphons, because counts were too low. Roughly uniform sequencing depth across donors was assumed in presence/absence analyses, although this assumption may not hold. Strong co-occurrence of HLA alleles, especially DR and DQ, made assigning TCR associations to individual alleles difficult. V-gene and J-gene trimming of TCR beta chains was associated with a missense DCLRE1C variant in a later genetic analysis, and the association was replicated in an independent cohort.

Including the terminal cysteine and phenylalanine, the CDR3 comprises 15 residues. Only the CDR3 DNA is retained, 45 bases long and in frame from the first base. Here V drops 3 bases and J drops 3 bases, and the junction holds 3 bases not matched to any gene. The germline V gene encodes CDR1 LNHNV and CDR2 YYDKDF (reference sequence). Specimen: PBMCs. The clonotype was recovered from a man younger than 40 in good health and CMV-seronegative. This sequence uses TRBV15 and TRBJ2-3; TRBD1 fits 10 bases in the junction. The base sequence is TGTGCCACCAGCAGGGACAGGGGGACGACAGATACGCAGTATTTT. This sequence encodes CATSRDRGTTDTQYF.